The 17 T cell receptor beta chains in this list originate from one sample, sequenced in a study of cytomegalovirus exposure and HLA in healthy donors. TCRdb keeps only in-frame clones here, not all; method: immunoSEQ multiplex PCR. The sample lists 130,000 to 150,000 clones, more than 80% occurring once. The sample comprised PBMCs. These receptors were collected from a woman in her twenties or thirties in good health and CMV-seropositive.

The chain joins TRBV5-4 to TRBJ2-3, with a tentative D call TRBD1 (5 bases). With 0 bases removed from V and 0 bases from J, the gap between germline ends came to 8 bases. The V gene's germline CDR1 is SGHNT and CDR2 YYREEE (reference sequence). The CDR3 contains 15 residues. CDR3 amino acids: CASSLDRSSTDTQYF. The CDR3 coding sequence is TGTGCCAGCAGCTTGGACAGGAGTAGCACAGATACGCAGTATTTT.

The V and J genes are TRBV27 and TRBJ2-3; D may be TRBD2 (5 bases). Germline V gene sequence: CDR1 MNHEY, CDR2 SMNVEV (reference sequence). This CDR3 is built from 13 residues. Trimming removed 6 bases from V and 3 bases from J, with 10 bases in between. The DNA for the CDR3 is TGTGCCAGCAGCACCCGGGAAACAGATACGCAGTATTTT. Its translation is CASSTRETDTQYF.

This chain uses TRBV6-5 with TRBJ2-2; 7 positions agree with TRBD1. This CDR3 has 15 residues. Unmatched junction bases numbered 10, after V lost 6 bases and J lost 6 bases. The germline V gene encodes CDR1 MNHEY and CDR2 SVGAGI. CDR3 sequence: CASSPGTALSGELFF. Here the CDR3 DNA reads TGTGCCAGCAGCCCCGGGACAGCTCTTTCCGGGGAGCTGTTTTTT.

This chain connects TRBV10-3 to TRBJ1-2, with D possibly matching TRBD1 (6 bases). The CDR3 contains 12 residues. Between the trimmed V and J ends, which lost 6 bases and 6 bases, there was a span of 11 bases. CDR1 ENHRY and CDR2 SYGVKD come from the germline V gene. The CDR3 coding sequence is TGTGCCATCAGACCCAGGGGTGATGGCTACACCTTC. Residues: CAIRPRGDGYTF.

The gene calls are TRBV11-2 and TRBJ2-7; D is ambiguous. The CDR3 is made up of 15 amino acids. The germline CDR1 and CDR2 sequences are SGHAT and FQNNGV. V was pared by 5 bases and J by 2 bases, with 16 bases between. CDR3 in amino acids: CASSPDFNRPYEQYF. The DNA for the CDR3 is TGTGCCAGCAGCCCCGACTTTAATCGCCCCTACGAGCAGTACTTC.

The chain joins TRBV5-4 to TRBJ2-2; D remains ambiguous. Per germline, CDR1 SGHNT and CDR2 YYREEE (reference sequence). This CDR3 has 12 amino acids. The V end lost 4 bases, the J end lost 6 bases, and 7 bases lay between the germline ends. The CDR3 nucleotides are TGTGCCAGCAGCCCCCCCGCCGGGGAGCTGTTTTTT. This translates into CASSPPAGELFF.

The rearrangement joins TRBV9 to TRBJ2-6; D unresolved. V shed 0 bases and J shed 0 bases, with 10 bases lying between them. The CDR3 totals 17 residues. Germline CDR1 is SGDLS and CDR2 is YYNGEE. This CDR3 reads CASSVAPLSSGANVLTF. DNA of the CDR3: TGTGCCAGCAGCGTAGCCCCACTGAGCTCTGGGGCCAACGTCCTGACTTTC.

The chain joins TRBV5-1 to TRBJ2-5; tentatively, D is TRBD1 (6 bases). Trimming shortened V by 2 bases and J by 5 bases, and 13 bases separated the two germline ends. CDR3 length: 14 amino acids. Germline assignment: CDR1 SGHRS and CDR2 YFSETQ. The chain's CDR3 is CASSFDTGSETQYF. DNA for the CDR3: TGCGCCAGCAGCTTTGATACAGGGTCCGAGACCCAGTACTTC.

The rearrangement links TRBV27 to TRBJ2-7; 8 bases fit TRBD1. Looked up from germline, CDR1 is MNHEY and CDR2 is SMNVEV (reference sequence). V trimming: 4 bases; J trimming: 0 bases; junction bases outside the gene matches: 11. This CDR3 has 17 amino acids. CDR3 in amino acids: CASSSLPGQGSSYEQYF. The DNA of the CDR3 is TGTGCCAGCAGTTCACTACCAGGACAGGGCAGCTCCTACGAGCAGTACTTC.

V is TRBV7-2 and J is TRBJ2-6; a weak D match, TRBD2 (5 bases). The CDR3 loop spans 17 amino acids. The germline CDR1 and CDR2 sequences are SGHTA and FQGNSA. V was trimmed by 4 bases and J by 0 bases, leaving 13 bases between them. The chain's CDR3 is CASSSRFGVSGANVLTF. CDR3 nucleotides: TGTGCCAGCAGCTCACGGTTCGGGGTCTCTGGGGCCAACGTCCTGACTTTC.

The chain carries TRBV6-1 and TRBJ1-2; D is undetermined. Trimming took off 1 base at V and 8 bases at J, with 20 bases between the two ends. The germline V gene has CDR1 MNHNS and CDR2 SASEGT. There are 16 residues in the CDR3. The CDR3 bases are TGTGCCAGCAGTGAAGGGGTACGAACGGAGATGAGAGGCTACACCTTC. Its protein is CASSEGVRTEMRGYTF.

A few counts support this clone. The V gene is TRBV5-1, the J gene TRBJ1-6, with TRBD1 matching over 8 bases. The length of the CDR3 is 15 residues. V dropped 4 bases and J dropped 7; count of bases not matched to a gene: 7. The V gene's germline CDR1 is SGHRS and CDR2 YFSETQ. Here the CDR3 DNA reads TGCGCCAGCAGCCGCGTGGACAGGGTGAATTCACCCCTCCACTTT. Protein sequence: CASSRVDRVNSPLHF. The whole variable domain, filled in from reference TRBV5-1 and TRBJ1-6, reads KAGVTQTPRYLIKTRGQQVTLSCSPISGHRSVSWYQQTPGQGLQFLFEYFSETQRNKGNFPGRFSGRQFSNSRSEMNVSTLELGDSALYLCASSRVDRVNSPLHFGNGTRLTVT.

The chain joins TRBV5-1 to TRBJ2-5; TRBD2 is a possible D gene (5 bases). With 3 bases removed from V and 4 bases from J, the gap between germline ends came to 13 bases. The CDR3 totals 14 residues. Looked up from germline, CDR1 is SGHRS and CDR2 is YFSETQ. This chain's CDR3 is CASSSVGAGETQYF. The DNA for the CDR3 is TGCGCCAGCAGCTCCGTCGGTGCGGGAGAGACCCAGTACTTC.

The CDR3 region has the DNA TGTGCCAGCATGGGGCAGGTTAGGGGTTTGAACACTGAAGCTTTCTTT. It translates to CASMGQVRGLNTEAFF. The rearrangement uses TRBV27 and TRBJ1-1; possibly TRBD1 for D (5 bases). There are 16 residues in the CDR3. Germline CDR1 is MNHEY and CDR2 is SMNVEV (reference sequence). Deletions cut 7 bases from V and 0 bases from J, with 18 bases between.

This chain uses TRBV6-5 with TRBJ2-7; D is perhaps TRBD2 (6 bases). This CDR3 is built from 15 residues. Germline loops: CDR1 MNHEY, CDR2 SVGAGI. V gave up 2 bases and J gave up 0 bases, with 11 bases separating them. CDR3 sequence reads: CASSYGGRRSYEQYF. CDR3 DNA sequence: TGTGCCAGCAGTTACGGGGGGAGGCGCTCCTACGAGCAGTACTTC.

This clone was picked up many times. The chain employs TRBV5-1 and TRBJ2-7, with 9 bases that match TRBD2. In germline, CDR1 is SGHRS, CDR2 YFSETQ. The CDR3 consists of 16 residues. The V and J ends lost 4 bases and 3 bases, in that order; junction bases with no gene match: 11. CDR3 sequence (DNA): TGCGCCAGCAGCATGACCCTTAGCGGGGGAGACTACGAGCAGTACTTC. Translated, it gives CASSMTLSGGDYEQYF.

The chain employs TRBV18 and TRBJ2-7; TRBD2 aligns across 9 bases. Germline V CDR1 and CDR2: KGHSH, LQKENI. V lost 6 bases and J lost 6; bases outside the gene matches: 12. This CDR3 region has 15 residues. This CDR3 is CASSGTGLAVGEQYF. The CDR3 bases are TGTGCCAGCTCGGGCACGGGACTAGCCGTGGGCGAGCAGTACTTC. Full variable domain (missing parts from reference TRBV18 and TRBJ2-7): NAGVMQNPRHLVRRRGQEARLRCSPMKGHSHVYWYRQLPEEGLKFMVYLQKENIIDESGMPKERFSAEFPKEGPSILRIQQVVRGDSAAYFCASSGTGLAVGEQYFGPGTRLTVT.